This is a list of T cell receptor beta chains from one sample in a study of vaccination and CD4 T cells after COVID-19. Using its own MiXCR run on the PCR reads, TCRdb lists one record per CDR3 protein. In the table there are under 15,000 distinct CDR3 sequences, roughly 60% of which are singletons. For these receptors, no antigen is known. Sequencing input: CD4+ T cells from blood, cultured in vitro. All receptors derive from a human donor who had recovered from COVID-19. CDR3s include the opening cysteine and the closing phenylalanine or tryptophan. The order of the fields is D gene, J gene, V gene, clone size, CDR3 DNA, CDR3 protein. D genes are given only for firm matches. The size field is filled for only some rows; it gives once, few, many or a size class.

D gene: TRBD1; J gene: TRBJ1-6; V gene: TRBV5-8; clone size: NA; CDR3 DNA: TGTGCCAGCAGTCGCGGACAGGGTTATAATTCACCCCTCCACTTT; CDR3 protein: CASSRGQGYNSPLHF
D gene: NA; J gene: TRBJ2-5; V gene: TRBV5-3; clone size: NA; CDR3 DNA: TGTGCCAGAAGCTTGAGACGACCGAAAGAGACCCAGTACTTC; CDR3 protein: CARSLRRPKETQYF
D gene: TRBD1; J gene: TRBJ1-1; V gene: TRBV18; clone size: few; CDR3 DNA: TGTGCCAGCTCACGAGGGGGCTCGGGCCTGAACACTGAAGCTTTCTTT; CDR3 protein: CASSRGGSGLNTEAFF
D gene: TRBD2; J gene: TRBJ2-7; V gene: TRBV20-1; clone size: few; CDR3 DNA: TGCAGTGCTCCGGGACTAGCAAACTACGAGCAGTACTTC; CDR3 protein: CSAPGLANYEQYF
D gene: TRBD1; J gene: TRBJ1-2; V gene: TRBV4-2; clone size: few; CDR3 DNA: TGTGCCAGCAGCCAGGGACAGACTGACTATGGCTACACCTTC; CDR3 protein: CASSQGQTDYGYTF
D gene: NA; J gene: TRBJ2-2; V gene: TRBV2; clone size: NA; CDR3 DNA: TGTGCCAGCAGTCGTGACAGACCCAAGGGCGGGGAGCTGTTTTTT; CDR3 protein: CASSRDRPKGGELFF
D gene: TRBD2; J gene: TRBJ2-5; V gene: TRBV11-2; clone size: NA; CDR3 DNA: TGTGCCAGCAGTTCGACGCGCGGGAGACGAGAGACCCAGTACTTC; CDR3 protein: CASSSTRGRRETQYF
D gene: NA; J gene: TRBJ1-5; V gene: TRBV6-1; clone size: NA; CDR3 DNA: TGTGCCAGCAGTAGGGTCCGCAATCAGCCCCAGCATTTT; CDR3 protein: CASSRVRNQPQHF
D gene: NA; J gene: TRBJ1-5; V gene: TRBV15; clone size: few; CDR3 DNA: TGTGCCACCAGCAGAGATGGGGGTCTGGGAAATCAGCCCCAGCATTTT; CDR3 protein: CATSRDGGLGNQPQHF
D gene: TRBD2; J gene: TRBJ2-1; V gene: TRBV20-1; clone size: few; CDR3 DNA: TGCAGTGCTAGAGATCCTAGCGGGAATGGGAATGAGCAGTTCTTC; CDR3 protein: CSARDPSGNGNEQFF
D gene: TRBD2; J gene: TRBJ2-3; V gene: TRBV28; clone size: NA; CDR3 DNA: TGTGCCAGCAGTTTAGAGGCTAGCGGAACTAGCACAGATACGCAGTATTTT; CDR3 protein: CASSLEASGTSTDTQYF
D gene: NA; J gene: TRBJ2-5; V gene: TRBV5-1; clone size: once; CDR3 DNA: TGCGCCAGCAGCGGGGGGACACCCCAAGAGACCCAGTACTTC; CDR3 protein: CASSGGTPQETQYF
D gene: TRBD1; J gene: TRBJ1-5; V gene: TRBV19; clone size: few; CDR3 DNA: TGTGCCAGTAGTGTCGGGACAGGGTTGAGCAATCAGCCCCAGCATTTT; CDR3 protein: CASSVGTGLSNQPQHF
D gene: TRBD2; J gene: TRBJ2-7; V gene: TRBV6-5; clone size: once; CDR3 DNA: TGTGCCAGCAGTTCAAGACTAGCGGAGACTTACGAGCAGTACTTC; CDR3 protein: CASSSRLAETYEQYF
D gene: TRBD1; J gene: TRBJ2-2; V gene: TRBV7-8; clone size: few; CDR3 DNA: TGTGCCAGCAGCTTAGGGAGCCAAAGAGACAGGGGGCGAACCGGGGAGCTGTTTTTT; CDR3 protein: CASSLGSQRDRGRTGELFF
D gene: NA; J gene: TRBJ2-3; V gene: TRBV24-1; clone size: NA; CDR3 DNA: TGTGCCACCAGTGACGTTGACACAGCTAGCACAGATACGCAGTATTTT; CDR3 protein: CATSDVDTASTDTQYF
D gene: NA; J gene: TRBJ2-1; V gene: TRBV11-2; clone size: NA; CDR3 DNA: TGTGCCAGCAGCCGACGAGACGGTTCCTACAATGAGCAGTTCTTC; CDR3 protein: CASSRRDGSYNEQFF
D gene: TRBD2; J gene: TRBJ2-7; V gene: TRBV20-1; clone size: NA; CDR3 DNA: TGCAGTGCTAGAGTGTTGGAGCGGGAGTCTTACGAGCAGTACTTC; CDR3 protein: CSARVLERESYEQYF
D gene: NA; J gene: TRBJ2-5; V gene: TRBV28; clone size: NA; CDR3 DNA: TGTGCCAGCAGTTTATCCCAAGAGACCCAGTACTTC; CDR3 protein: CASSLSQETQYF
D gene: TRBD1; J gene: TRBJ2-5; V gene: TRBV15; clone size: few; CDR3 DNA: TGTGCCACCAGCAGTGACAGGGGCGCCAAGGAGACCCAGTACTTC; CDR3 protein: CATSSDRGAKETQYF
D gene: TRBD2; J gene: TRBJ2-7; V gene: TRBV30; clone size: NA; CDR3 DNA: TGTGCCAGATCCGGGACTAGCGCCTACGAGCAGTACTTC; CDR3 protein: CARSGTSAYEQYF
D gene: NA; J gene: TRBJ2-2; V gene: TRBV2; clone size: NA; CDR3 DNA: TGTGCCAGCAGGCTACAGGGTTGGGCCGGGGAGCTGTTTTTT; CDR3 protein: CASRLQGWAGELFF
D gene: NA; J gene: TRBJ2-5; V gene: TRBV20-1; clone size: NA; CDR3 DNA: TGCAGTGCTAGATTCGGGGGAGACCAAGAGACCCAGTACTTC; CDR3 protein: CSARFGGDQETQYF
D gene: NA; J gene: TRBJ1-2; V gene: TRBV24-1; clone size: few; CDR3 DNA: TGTGCCACCAGATCTGGGGACGCTGGCTACACCTTC; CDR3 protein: CATRSGDAGYTF
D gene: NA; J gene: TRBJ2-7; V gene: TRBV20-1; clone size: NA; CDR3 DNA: TGCAGTGCTAGAGACCCCCAGAGAATATACGAGCAGTACTTC; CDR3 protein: CSARDPQRIYEQYF
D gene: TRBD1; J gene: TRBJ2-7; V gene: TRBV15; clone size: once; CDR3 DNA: TGTGCCACCAGCAGAAGGACCGGGACAGGGTCCTACGAGCAGTACTTC; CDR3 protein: CATSRRTGTGSYEQYF
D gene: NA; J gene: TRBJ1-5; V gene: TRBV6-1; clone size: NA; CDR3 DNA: TGTGCCAGCAGTATAAGTTCGGGTCAGCCCCAGCATTTT; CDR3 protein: CASSISSGQPQHF
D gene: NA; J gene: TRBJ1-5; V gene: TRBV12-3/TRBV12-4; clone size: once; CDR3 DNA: TGTGCCAGCAGTTTGGCCGGGGGCGGTCAGCCCCAGCATTTT; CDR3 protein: CASSLAGGGQPQHF
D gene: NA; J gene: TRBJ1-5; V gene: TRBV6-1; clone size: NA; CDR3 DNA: TGTGCCAGCAGTGGGCCCCAGGGGCCTACCAATCAGCCCCAGCATTTT; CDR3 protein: CASSGPQGPTNQPQHF
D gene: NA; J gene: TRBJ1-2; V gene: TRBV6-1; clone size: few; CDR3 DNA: TGTGCCAGCAGTGCGTGGTCCGGGACCTATGGCTACACCTTC; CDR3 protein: CASSAWSGTYGYTF
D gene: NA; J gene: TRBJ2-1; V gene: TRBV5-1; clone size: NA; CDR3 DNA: TGCGCCAGCAGCTTGGTTAACACAATCGATGAGCAGTTCTTC; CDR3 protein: CASSLVNTIDEQFF
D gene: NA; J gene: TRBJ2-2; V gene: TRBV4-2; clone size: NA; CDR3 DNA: TGTGCCAGCAGCCAAGAGGCGGGCTCCGGGGAGCTGTTTTTT; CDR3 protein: CASSQEAGSGELFF
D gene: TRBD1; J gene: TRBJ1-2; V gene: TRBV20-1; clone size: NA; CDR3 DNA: TGCAGTGCTAGAGATTTTAGGGGGCGCGAGGGCTACACCTTC; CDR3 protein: CSARDFRGREGYTF
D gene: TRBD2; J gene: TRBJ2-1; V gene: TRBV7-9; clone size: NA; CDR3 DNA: TGTGCCAGCAGCGCTACTAGCGCTCACGATGAGCAGTTCTTC; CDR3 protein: CASSATSAHDEQFF
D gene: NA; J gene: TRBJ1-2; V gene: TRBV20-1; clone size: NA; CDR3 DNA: TGCAGTGCTAGGACTGGCAGTTCTAACTATGGCTACACCTTC; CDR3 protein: CSARTGSSNYGYTF
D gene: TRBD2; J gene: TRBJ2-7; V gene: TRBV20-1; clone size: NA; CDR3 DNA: TGCAGTGCTAGGGGGGGACTAGCTACCTACGAGCAGTACTTC; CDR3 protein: CSARGGLATYEQYF
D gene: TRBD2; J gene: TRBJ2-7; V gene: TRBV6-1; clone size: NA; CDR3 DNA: TGTGCCAGCAGTGAAGCTCAGGGGCTAGCGGGAAAAAACTACGAGCAGTACTTC; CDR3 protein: CASSEAQGLAGKNYEQYF
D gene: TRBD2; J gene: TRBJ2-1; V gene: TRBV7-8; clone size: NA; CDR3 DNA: TGTGCCAGCAGCTCCCGACTAGCGGGAGTATCTTTGGGTCGTTTTGGGCAGTTCTTC; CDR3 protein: CASSSRLAGVSLGRFGQFF
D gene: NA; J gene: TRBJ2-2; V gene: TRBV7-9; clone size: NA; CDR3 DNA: TGTGCCAGCATCCCGGAGGGCCTCACCGGGGAGCTGTTTTTT; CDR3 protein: CASIPEGLTGELFF
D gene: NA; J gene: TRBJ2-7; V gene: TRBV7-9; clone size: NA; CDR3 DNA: TGTGCCAGCAGCTTAGGGGACGCAGGGGAGCAGTACTTC; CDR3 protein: CASSLGDAGEQYF
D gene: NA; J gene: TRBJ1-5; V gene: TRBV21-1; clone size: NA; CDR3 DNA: TGTGCCAGCAGTCGGACAGGGGGCTATCAGCCCCAGCATTTT; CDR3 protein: CASSRTGGYQPQHF
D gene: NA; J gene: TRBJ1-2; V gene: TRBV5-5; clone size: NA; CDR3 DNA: TGTGCCAGCAGCCTGGGGGACGCTAACTATGGCTACACCTTC; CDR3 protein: CASSLGDANYGYTF
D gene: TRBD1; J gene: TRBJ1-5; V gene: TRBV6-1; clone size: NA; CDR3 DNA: TGTGCCAGCAGCCTTCGGCCGGGACAGCGAAACAATCAGCCCCAGCATTTT; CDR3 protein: CASSLRPGQRNNQPQHF
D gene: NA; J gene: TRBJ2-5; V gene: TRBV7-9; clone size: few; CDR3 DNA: TGTGCCAGCAGCTTAGGGATGTGGACTATTAAGTCCCAAGAGACCCAGTACTTC; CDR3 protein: CASSLGMWTIKSQETQYF
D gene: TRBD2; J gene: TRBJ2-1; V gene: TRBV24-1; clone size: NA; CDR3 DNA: TGTGCCACCAGTGATTTGCCAGGACTAGCGGGACTCAATGAGCAGTTCTTC; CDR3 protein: CATSDLPGLAGLNEQFF
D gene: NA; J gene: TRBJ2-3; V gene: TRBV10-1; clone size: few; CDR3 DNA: TGCGCCACGCGAGAAGGAGACAGCACAGATACGCAGTATTTT; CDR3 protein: CATREGDSTDTQYF
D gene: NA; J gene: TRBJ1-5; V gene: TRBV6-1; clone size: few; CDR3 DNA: TGTGCCAGCAGCCTGACGGATAGCAATCAGCCCCAGCATTTT; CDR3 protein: CASSLTDSNQPQHF
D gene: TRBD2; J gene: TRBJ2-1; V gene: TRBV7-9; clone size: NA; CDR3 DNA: TGTGCCAGCAGCCAGAGGACTAGCGGGAGTAGGTCCTACAATGAGCAGTTCTTC; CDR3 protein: CASSQRTSGSRSYNEQFF
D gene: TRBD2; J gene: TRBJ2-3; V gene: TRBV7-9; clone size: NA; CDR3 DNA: TGTGCCAGCAGTTACCCGACTAGCGGGAGAACAGATACGCAGTATTTT; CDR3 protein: CASSYPTSGRTDTQYF
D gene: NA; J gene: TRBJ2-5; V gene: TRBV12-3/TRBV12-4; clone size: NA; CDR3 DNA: TGTGCCAGCAGTTTAAGACAGCTTCAAGAGACCCAGTACTTC; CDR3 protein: CASSLRQLQETQYF
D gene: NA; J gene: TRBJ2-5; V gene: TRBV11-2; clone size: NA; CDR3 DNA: TGTGCCAGCAGCTTAGTATCCGAGACCCAGTACTTC; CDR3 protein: CASSLVSETQYF
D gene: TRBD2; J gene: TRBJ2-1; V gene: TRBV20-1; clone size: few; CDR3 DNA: TGCAGTGCTCCAACTGGACTAGCGGGGACCCACAATGAGCAGTTCTTC; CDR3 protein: CSAPTGLAGTHNEQFF
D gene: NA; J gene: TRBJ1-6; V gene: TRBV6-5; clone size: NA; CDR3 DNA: TGTGCCAGCAGTTACCTCCCCCTCGGGGGCCTTAATTCACCCCTCCACTTT; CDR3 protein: CASSYLPLGGLNSPLHF
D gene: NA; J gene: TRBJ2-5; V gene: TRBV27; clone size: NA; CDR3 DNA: TGTGCCAGCAGCCCTACTAGGGATTCTGAGACCCAGTACTTC; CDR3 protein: CASSPTRDSETQYF
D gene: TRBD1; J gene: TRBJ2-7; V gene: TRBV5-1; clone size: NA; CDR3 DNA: TGCGCCAGCAGCTTAAGGACAGGTCCCTCGTGGGAGCAGTACTTC; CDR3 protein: CASSLRTGPSWEQYF
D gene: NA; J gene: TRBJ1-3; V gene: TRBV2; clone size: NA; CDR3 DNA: TGTGCCACCGCTCCTCTACGCCTTAACTCTGGAAACACCATATATTTT; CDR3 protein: CATAPLRLNSGNTIYF
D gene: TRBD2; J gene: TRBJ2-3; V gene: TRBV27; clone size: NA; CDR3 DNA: TGTGCCAGCAGTTTAGGGACTAGCGGGAGGGATACGCAGTATTTT; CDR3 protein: CASSLGTSGRDTQYF
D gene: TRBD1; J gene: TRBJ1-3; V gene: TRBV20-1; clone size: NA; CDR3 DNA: TGCAGTGTTAGGGGACAGGGGATAGACACCATATATTTT; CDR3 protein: CSVRGQGIDTIYF